The T cell receptor beta chain described here comes from a study of blood T cell repertoires in COVID-19. Study background: Collection of acute and convalescent COVID-19 samples took place in the United States, Italy and Spain. From T cells, B-cell-depleted T cells, or PBMCs came the material, which was cDNA or gDNA.

How the authors handled the data: Reference gene primer amplification yielded estimated nucleated cell counts. Here immunoSEQ multiplex PCR was the method, and the copy in TCRdb shows in-frame clones only, minus some. Clone size and V and J calls were adopted from that table, with D and trimming inferred from the DNA. This sample has approximately 110,000 clones; 81% occur once, and the top ten carry approximately 1.5%. The ends were cut back, 7 bases at V and 8 bases at J, with 14 bases in the middle. The V gene's germline CDR1 is ENHRY and CDR2 SYGVKD. CDR3 size: 12 residues. The sample taken for sequencing was peripheral blood. This rearrangement joins TRBV10-3 to TRBJ1-2; D is undetermined. The receptor comes from a man aged 50 to 59 with acute or convalescent COVID-19. The CDR3 reads CAIMIGERGYTF. The CDR3 DNA reads TGTGCCATCATGATAGGCGAGAGGGGCTACACCTTC.